The 24 T cell receptor beta chains below were found in one sample sequenced in a study of blood T cell repertoires in COVID-19 (TCRdb year 2020). Receptor amplification or capture employed the immunoSEQ multiplex PCR assay. TCRdb limited this immuneACCESS table to in-frame rearrangements with V and J called. A share of clones is missing; checked studies link under half to unresolved V genes, and the rest is unexplained. The sample includes 280,000 or so clones, with around 87% observed a single time. The ten largest make up roughly 2.1% of the sample. The sequenced material came from peripheral blood. The receptors were sampled from a woman aged 25 to 39 who had recovered from COVID-19.

The chain joins TRBV10-3 to TRBJ2-1; 13 nucleotides align to TRBD2. The J segment lost 5 bases and the V segment lost 6 bases, leaving 4 bases of the junction unmatched. Germline V gene lookup returns CDR1 ENHRY and CDR2 SYGVKD. The CDR3 loop spans 15 amino acids. CDR3 sequence: CAISDGTSGNNEQFF. CDR3 nucleotides: TGTGCCATCAGCGACGGGACTAGCGGGAACAATGAGCAGTTCTTC.

This sequence joins TRBV7-3 and TRBJ2-5; 11 bases are shared with TRBD2. The germline CDR1 and CDR2 sequences are SGHTA and FQGTGA. Unmatched junction bases numbered 5, after V lost 3 bases and J lost 5 bases. CDR3 length: 15 amino acids. Written as DNA, the CDR3 is TGTGCCAGCAGCTTGACTAGCGGGACTTGGGAGACCCAGTACTTC. This encodes CASSLTSGTWETQYF.

This clone is a singleton in its sample. This chain joins TRBV6-5 and TRBJ2-5; weak D call: TRBD2 (5 bases). V shed 7 bases and J shed 4 bases, with 16 bases lying between them. The CDR3 is made up of 14 amino acids. Germline V lookup: CDR1 MNHEY, CDR2 SVGAGI. The chain's CDR3 is CASTPRGIGETQYF. The CDR3 DNA reads TGTGCCAGCACCCCCAGAGGGATCGGAGAGACCCAGTACTTC.

This rearrangement joins TRBV6-5 to TRBJ2-7, with 9 bases that match TRBD1. With 4 bases clipped from V and 3 bases from J, the junction kept 10 bases outside the gene matches. CDR3 length: 16 residues. Germline CDR1 reads MNHEY; CDR2 reads SVGAGI. The CDR3 sequence is CASSLGTGFTFYEQYF. The CDR3 region has the DNA TGTGCCAGCAGTTTAGGGACAGGGTTCACCTTCTACGAGCAGTACTTC.

The genes are TRBV14 and TRBJ2-7, with D perhaps TRBD2 (5 bases). The germline CDR1 and CDR2 sequences are SGHDN and FVKESK. The ends were cut back, 0 bases at V and 3 bases at J, with 15 bases in the middle. The CDR3 loop spans 16 amino acids. The CDR3 sequence: CASSQDMWVEGYEQYF. The CDR3 DNA reads as TGTGCCAGCAGCCAAGATATGTGGGTAGAGGGCTACGAGCAGTACTTC.

The J gene is TRBJ2-2, the V gene TRBV10-3; TRBD2 aligns across 14 bases. The V and J ends lost 6 bases and 7 bases, in that order; junction bases with no gene match: 1. The germline gives CDR1 ENHRY, CDR2 SYGVKD. The CDR3 runs to 14 residues. The CDR3 loop reads CAIRGLAGDGELFF. CDR3 nucleotide sequence: TGTGCCATCAGGGGACTAGCGGGGGACGGGGAGCTGTTTTTT.

The chain employs TRBV30 and TRBJ2-7, with D perhaps matching TRBD1 (6 bases). This CDR3 has 15 residues. Deletions cut 1 base from V and 1 base from J, with 14 bases between. The germline CDR1 and CDR2 sequences are GTSNPN and SVGIG (reference sequence). The CDR3 loop is CAWSGGQWVSYEQYF. The CDR3 region has the DNA TGTGCCTGGAGTGGGGGACAATGGGTGTCCTACGAGCAGTACTTC.

The CDR3 region is CATTSGSSEQYF. For the CDR3, the DNA is TGTGCCACAACTAGCGGGAGCTCCGAGCAGTACTTC. J is TRBJ2-7 and V is TRBV19, with 11 bases matching TRBD2. There are 12 residues in the CDR3. J gave up 6 bases and V 10 bases, and 5 bases lay outside the gene matches. Germline CDR1 is LNHDA and CDR2 is SQIVND (reference sequence).

This sequence joins TRBV7-2 and TRBJ1-2, with no clear D. Trimming took off 1 base at V and 1 base at J, with 10 bases between the two ends. Germline V lookup: CDR1 SGHTA, CDR2 FQGNSA. The CDR3 covers 15 residues. The CDR3 loop reads CASSLEATFNYGYTF. As DNA, the CDR3 is TGTGCCAGCAGCTTAGAAGCGACCTTTAACTATGGCTACACCTTC.

This clone has only a few counts. The V gene is TRBV3-1 (or the pseudogene TRBV3-2), the J gene TRBJ2-3; 8 positions match TRBD2. The CDR3 totals 15 residues. The V gene's germline CDR1 is LGHDT and CDR2 YNNKEL (reference sequence). V was clipped by 1 base and J by 4 bases; unmatched bases: 4. The CDR3 protein is CASSQAGGPADTQYF. The DNA of the CDR3 is TGTGCCAGCAGCCAAGCGGGGGGGCCGGCAGATACGCAGTATTTT.

This chain connects TRBV19 to TRBJ2-4; 16 positions match TRBD2. CDR1 and CDR2 from the germline V gene are LNHDA and SQIVND (reference sequence). The CDR3 contains 17 residues. The junction had 11 bases not matched to a gene; V was cut back by 10 bases and J by 5 bases. The CDR3 protein is CATQGLGTSGGENIQYF. CDR3 nucleotide sequence: TGTGCCACCCAGGGGCTCGGGACTAGCGGGGGGGAAAACATTCAGTACTTC.

This rearrangement joins TRBV6-1 to TRBJ2-7; tentative D call: TRBD1 (6 bases). The length of the CDR3 is 13 residues. The germline CDR1 and CDR2 sequences are MNHNS and SASEGT. V was clipped by 2 bases and J by 5 bases, with 10 bases between them. The CDR3 spells CASSETGQHEQYF. The CDR3 DNA is TGTGCCAGCAGTGAAACGGGACAACACGAGCAGTACTTC.

Only one count was recorded for this clone. The chain joins TRBV5-1 to TRBJ2-7, with 7 bases fitting TRBD1. With 3 bases clipped from V and 5 bases from J, the junction kept 17 bases outside the gene matches. CDR1 is SGHRS and CDR2 is YFSETQ in the germline V gene. The CDR3 sequence is 17 residues long. CDR3 loop: CASSYFHSPTGNDEQYF. The CDR3 DNA reads TGCGCCAGCAGCTACTTCCACTCCCCGACAGGGAATGACGAGCAGTACTTC.

The genes are TRBV5-4 and TRBJ1-2, with 9 bases that match TRBD1. Germline values: CDR1 SGHNT, CDR2 YYREEE (reference sequence). The V segment lost 2 bases and the J segment 8 bases; nucleotides outside the gene matches: 7. The CDR3 length is 14 residues. The CDR3 loop is CASSFRDRAWGYTF. In nucleotides, the CDR3 is TGTGCCAGCAGCTTTCGGGACAGGGCATGGGGCTACACCTTC.

The chain recombines TRBV5-6 with TRBJ2-3, with 12 nucleotides matching TRBD2. The germline V gene encodes CDR1 SGHDT and CDR2 YYEEEE. The ends lost 4 bases at V and 5 bases at J; junction bases unmatched: 8. The CDR3 loop spans 16 amino acids. CDR3 nucleotide sequence: TGTGCCAGCAGCCCCCCTAGCGGGGGGGCGATAGATACGCAGTATTTT. It encodes CASSPPSGGAIDTQYF. Together with reference TRBV5-6 and TRBJ2-3, the CDR3 gives the full variable domain: DAGVTQSPTHLIKTRGQQVTLRCSPKSGHDTVSWYQQALGQGPQFIFQYYEEEERQRGNFPDRFSGHQFPNYSSELNVNALLLGDSALYLCASSPPSGGAIDTQYFGPGTRLTVL.

This clone has just one count. The genes are TRBV7-9 and TRBJ2-5; maybe TRBD2 (6 bases). The CDR3 has 15 amino acids. Trimming removed 2 bases from V and 1 base from J, with 11 bases in between. CDR1 is SEHNR and CDR2 is FQNEAQ in the germline V gene (reference sequence). CDR3 sequence reads: CASSLSAGSQETQYF. In DNA form, the CDR3 reads TGTGCCAGCAGCTTATCTGCGGGAAGCCAAGAGACCCAGTACTTC.

This clone was seen a handful of times. The chain carries TRBV12-3 or TRBV12-4 and TRBJ1-1; D gene uncertain. The CDR3 has 11 amino acids. Trimming removed 6 bases at V and 4 bases at J, with 6 bases between. CDR3 nucleotides: TGTGCCAGCAGCCCGGGCACTGAAGCTTTCTTT. This sequence encodes CASSPGTEAFF.

This clone showed up just a few times. The chain is built from TRBV7-6 and TRBJ2-1; a weak D match, TRBD1 (5 bases). Trimming removed 0 bases at V and 7 bases at J, with 16 bases between. Germline V CDR1 and CDR2: SGHVS, FNYEAQ. The CDR3 has 16 residues. Written as DNA, the CDR3 is TGTGCCAGCAGCTTAGCCTGGCAGGGTCCGGTAAATGAGCAGTTCTTC. Its translation: CASSLAWQGPVNEQFF.

The genes are TRBV7-9 and TRBJ2-7; perhaps TRBD2 as D (6 bases). Germline-derived CDR1 and CDR2 are SEHNR and FQNEAQ (reference sequence). The CDR3 loop spans 15 amino acids. V lost 5 bases and J 0 bases, leaving 14 bases between the germline ends. CDR3 region: CASSRQRDSSYEQYF. Here the CDR3 DNA reads TGTGCCAGCAGCCGACAGAGGGACTCCTCCTACGAGCAGTACTTC. Complete variable domain (other parts from reference TRBV7-9 and TRBJ2-7): DTGVSQNPRHKITKRGQNVTFRCDPISEHNRLYWYRQTLGQGPEFLTYFQNEAQLEKSRLLSDRFSAERPKGSFSTLEIQRTEQGDSAMYLCASSRQRDSSYEQYFGPGTRLTVT.

The V call is TRBV19, the J call TRBJ2-7; 10 positions match TRBD1. CDR3 size: 15 residues. V was pared by 7 bases and J by 3 bases, with 9 bases of the junction left unmatched. The germline CDR1 and CDR2 sequences are LNHDA and SQIVND (reference sequence). This CDR3 is CASTPGTGVLYEQYF. The DNA for the CDR3 is TGTGCCAGTACTCCCGGGACAGGGGTCCTCTACGAGCAGTACTTC. The full variable domain, its missing parts supplied by reference TRBV19 and TRBJ2-7, is DGGITQSPKYLFRKEGQNVTLSCEQNLNHDAMYWYRQDPGQGLRLIYYSQIVNDFQKGDIAEGYSVSREKKESFPLTVTSAQKNPTAFYLCASTPGTGVLYEQYFGPGTRLTVT.

The chain is built from TRBV2 and TRBJ1-1; possible D gene TRBD1, 5 bases. This CDR3 is built from 14 residues. From germline, CDR1 is SNHLY and CDR2 FYNNEI. V was shortened by 5 bases and J by 0 bases, with 10 bases between the two germline ends. CDR3 region: CASSPTALNTEAFF. DNA for the CDR3: TGTGCCAGCAGTCCGACAGCTCTGAACACTGAAGCTTTCTTT.

The chain couples TRBV14 to TRBJ1-1; TRBD1 matches at 9 bases. V gave up 1 base and J gave up 3 bases; unmatched junction bases: 15. The CDR3 loop spans 19 amino acids. The germline V gene encodes CDR1 SGHDN and CDR2 FVKESK. The CDR3 DNA reads as TGTGCCAGCAGCCAAGTTTTCCGAAAACGGGGGACAGGGCACACTGAAGCTTTCTTT. This translates into CASSQVFRKRGTGHTEAFF.

This clone was picked up a small number of times. The chain has TRBV5-8 and TRBJ1-3; D ambiguous. V shed 2 bases and J shed 4 bases, with 10 bases lying between them. The CDR3 is made up of 14 amino acids. The germline gives CDR1 SGHTS, CDR2 YDEGEE. The CDR3 nucleotides are TGTGCCAGCAGCTTTCTTCTTAGCGGAAACACCATATATTTT. It codes for CASSFLLSGNTIYF.

V gene TRBV24-1 combines with J gene TRBJ2-1, with 9 positions matching TRBD1. Germline V CDR1 and CDR2: KGHDR, SFDVKD. V gave up 5 bases and J gave up 0 bases; unmatched junction bases: 16. The CDR3 spans 20 residues. The CDR3 sequence: CATSAFSQGQGVFSYNEQFF. The CDR3 DNA sequence: TGTGCCACCAGTGCTTTTTCTCAGGGACAGGGAGTTTTCTCCTACAATGAGCAGTTCTTC.